Below, 23 T cell receptor beta chains from the same sample are listed, as sequenced in a study of blood T cell repertoires in COVID-19. The repertoire was sequenced with immunoSEQ multiplex PCR; TCRdb's copy has only in-frame clones and lacks some. Of tens of thousands of clones in the sample, approximately 80% are singletons; the top ten hold under 3%. Specimen: peripheral blood. These receptors all come from an older man with COVID-19, enrolled during active disease.

The rearrangement links TRBV6-2 or TRBV6-3 to TRBJ2-5, with D perhaps TRBD1 or TRBD2 (5 bases each). The CDR3 length is 14 residues. Trimming stripped 8 bases from V and 0 bases from J, with 13 bases between. Germline V gene data show CDR1 as MNHEY and CDR2 as SVGEGT. The CDR3 DNA reads TGTGCCAGCGGCCGGGGCCCGAACCAAGAGACCCAGTACTTC. Encoded protein: CASGRGPNQETQYF.

The sample holds a few counts of this clone. The chain carries TRBV7-9 and TRBJ2-1; D is unresolved. The CDR3 runs to 15 residues. Germline lookup yields CDR1 SEHNR and CDR2 FQNEAQ (reference sequence). The V end was cut by 5 bases, the J end by 0 bases, with 11 bases between. The CDR3 sequence is CASSPDTFSYNEQFF. CDR3 DNA: TGTGCCAGCAGCCCAGACACTTTCTCCTACAATGAGCAGTTCTTC.

This rearrangement joins TRBV5-8 to TRBJ1-3; 8 positions match TRBD1. From germline, CDR1 is SGHTS and CDR2 YDEGEE. The J segment lost 7 bases and the V segment lost 3 bases, leaving 6 bases of the junction unmatched. This CDR3 is built from 14 residues. CDR3 loop: CASSSTGARNTIYF. CDR3 sequence (DNA): TGTGCCAGCAGCTCGACAGGGGCTAGGAACACCATATATTTT.

The chain carries TRBV3-1 (or the pseudogene TRBV3-2) and TRBJ2-7, with TRBD1 as a possible D gene (6 bases). V dropped 5 bases and J dropped 10 bases, with 12 bases sitting between them. CDR1 is LGHDT and CDR2 is YNNKEL in the germline V gene (reference sequence). The CDR3 covers 11 residues. The CDR3 sequence is CASSTLGGQYF. Here the CDR3 DNA reads TGTGCCAGCAGCACCCTAGGGGGACAGTACTTC.

This clone was counted a few times. V usage is TRBV5-1 and J usage is TRBJ1-1; D might be TRBD1 (5 bases). Trimming removed 5 bases from V and 7 bases from J, with 12 bases in between. Germline loops: CDR1 SGHRS, CDR2 YFSETQ. The CDR3 is 12 residues long. The CDR3 protein is CASSVGGREAFF. The CDR3 DNA is TGCGCCAGCAGTGTGGGGGGACGTGAAGCTTTCTTT.

The chain links TRBV28 to TRBJ2-7, with D uncertain. The V gene's germline CDR1 is MDHEN and CDR2 SYDVKM. Between the trimmed V and J ends, which lost 6 bases and 6 bases, there was a span of 9 bases. The CDR3 runs to 11 residues. The CDR3 coding sequence is TGTGCCAGCAGCCCCGCGAGCGAGCAGTACTTC. Protein product: CASSPASEQYF.

The chain joins TRBV15 to TRBJ1-5; possibly TRBD1 for D (5 bases). The V gene lost 5 bases and the J gene lost 3 bases, with 8 bases spanning the gap. There are 13 residues in the CDR3. CDR1 is LNHNV, CDR2 YYDKDF, per germline (reference sequence). The CDR3 DNA follows: TGTGCCACCAGCGGGGCGATCAATCAGCCCCAGCATTTT. It is translated as CATSGAINQPQHF.

V and J are TRBV5-1 and TRBJ2-1, with 7 bases aligning to TRBD2. The germline V gene has CDR1 SGHRS and CDR2 YFSETQ. V lost 3 bases and J lost 2; bases outside the gene matches: 5. The length of the CDR3 is 15 residues. The CDR3: CASSSSGITYNEQFF. The CDR3 DNA is TGCGCCAGCAGCTCTAGCGGTATTACCTACAATGAGCAGTTCTTC.

V and J are TRBV9 and TRBJ2-2, with 8 positions matching TRBD2. The CDR3 spans 18 residues. From germline, CDR1 is SGDLS and CDR2 YYNGEE. The J segment lost 3 bases and the V segment lost 4 bases, leaving 14 bases of the junction unmatched. This CDR3 reads CASSPHPAGEPDTGELFF. CDR3 DNA sequence: TGTGCCAGCAGCCCTCACCCAGCGGGAGAGCCCGACACCGGGGAGCTGTTTTTT.

This clone is medium-sized (0.01 to 0.1%). This sequence joins TRBV7-9 and TRBJ1-3, with D possibly TRBD1 on 6 matching bases. V shed 5 bases and J shed 3 bases, with 14 bases lying between them. The CDR3 is 15 residues long. The V gene's germline CDR1 is SEHNR and CDR2 FQNEAQ (reference sequence). Here the CDR3 reads CASSLQAGVGNTIYF. CDR3 nucleotides: TGTGCCAGCAGCCTACAGGCAGGGGTTGGAAACACCATATATTTT.

The chain has TRBV28 and TRBJ1-5; 10 positions agree with TRBD1. Unmatched junction bases numbered 5, after V lost 5 bases and J lost 10 bases. Germline V lookup: CDR1 MDHEN, CDR2 SYDVKM. The CDR3 sequence is 13 residues long. The CDR3 protein is CASSPGQGFPQHF. In nucleotides, the CDR3 is TGTGCCAGCAGTCCGGGACAGGGGTTTCCCCAGCATTTT.

V is TRBV9 and J is TRBJ1-5; the D is unclear. The V gene lost 0 bases and the J gene lost 5 bases, with 12 bases spanning the gap. Germline CDR1 is SGDLS and CDR2 is YYNGEE. The CDR3 has 15 residues. CDR3 sequence: CASSVEAGLDQPQHF. CDR3 in DNA: TGTGCCAGCAGCGTAGAGGCGGGGTTGGATCAGCCCCAGCATTTT.

This chain links TRBV9 with TRBJ1-2; TRBD1 is a possible D gene (6 bases). Germline V lookup: CDR1 SGDLS, CDR2 YYNGEE. V shed 3 bases and J shed 5 bases, with 8 bases lying between them. This CDR3 contains 12 residues. The CDR3 DNA reads as TGTGCCAGCAGCGAAGGGACATATGGCTACACCTTC. It translates to CASSEGTYGYTF.

The chain is built from TRBV3-1 (or the pseudogene TRBV3-2) and TRBJ1-2; D uncertain. The V gene lost 2 bases and the J gene lost 2 bases, with 9 bases spanning the gap. The CDR3 loop spans 14 amino acids. From germline, CDR1 is LGHDT and CDR2 YNNKEL (reference sequence). CDR3 coding DNA: TGTGCCAGCAGCCAACATAGCGGGAACTATGGCTACACCTTC. It yields the protein CASSQHSGNYGYTF.

This clone was observed once. The J gene is TRBJ1-2, the V gene TRBV7-2; TRBD1 matches at 9 bases. From germline, CDR1 is SGHTA and CDR2 FQGNSA. The V segment lost 5 bases and the J segment 8 bases; nucleotides outside the gene matches: 9. CDR3 length: 14 amino acids. Written as DNA, the CDR3 is TGTGCCAGCAGCGCACAACAGGGGGCGGGAGGCTACACCTTC. Translating it yields CASSAQQGAGGYTF. The full variable domain, completed using reference TRBV7-2 and TRBJ1-2, is GAGVSQSPSNKVTEKGKDVELRCDPISGHTALYWYRQSLGQGLEFLIYFQGNSAPDKSGLPSDRFSAERTGGSVSTLTIQRTQQEDSAVYLCASSAQQGAGGYTFGSGTRLTVV.

The rearrangement joins TRBV4-2 to TRBJ2-2, with 8 bases aligning to TRBD2. CDR1 is LGHNA and CDR2 is YNFKEQ in the germline V gene. V lost 3 bases to trimming and J lost 3 bases; unmatched junction nucleotides: 3. The CDR3 sequence is 15 residues long. The CDR3 here is CASSHISGDTGELFF. DNA for the CDR3: TGTGCCAGCAGCCACATTAGCGGGGACACCGGGGAGCTGTTTTTT.

This chain links TRBV30 with TRBJ1-1; maybe TRBD1 (6 bases). Trimming took off 4 bases at V and 7 bases at J, with 16 bases between the two ends. The germline gives CDR1 GTSNPN, CDR2 SVGIG (reference sequence). The CDR3 consists of 13 residues. For the CDR3, the DNA is TGTGCCTGGACCCGAGGGGGGGTGAGTGAAGCTTTCTTT. Its protein product is CAWTRGGVSEAFF.

This clone was picked up one time. This chain joins TRBV19 and TRBJ1-1, with D maybe TRBD1 (6 bases). This CDR3 has 13 residues. Per germline, CDR1 LNHDA and CDR2 SQIVND (reference sequence). V was trimmed by 8 bases and J by 4 bases, leaving 14 bases between them. This CDR3 is CASSWGGFTEAFF. CDR3 coding DNA: TGTGCCAGTTCCTGGGGGGGCTTCACTGAAGCTTTCTTT.

CDR3 coding DNA: TGTGCCAGCAGCCAATCTGCCGGGACAGGGGCCCTAATTAACTATGGCTACACCTTC. This codes for CASSQSAGTGALINYGYTF. The rearrangement joins TRBV4-2 to TRBJ1-2; 10 nucleotides match TRBD1. This CDR3 is 19 amino acids long. The ends lost 2 bases at V and 1 base at J; junction bases unmatched: 13. The germline V gene has CDR1 LGHNA and CDR2 YNFKEQ.

V and J are TRBV3-1 (or the pseudogene TRBV3-2) and TRBJ2-7, with 11 positions matching TRBD2. The CDR3 is made up of 17 amino acids. The V gene end was trimmed by 0 bases and the J gene end by 2 bases; junction bases not matched to a gene: 6. Germline assignment: CDR1 LGHDT and CDR2 YNNKEL (reference sequence). The CDR3 nucleotides are TGTGCCAGCAGCCAAGACGGACTAGCGGGCCGAACCTACGAGCAGTACTTC. Translating gives CASSQDGLAGRTYEQYF.

This chain connects TRBV28 to TRBJ1-1, with 8 bases aligning to TRBD1. This CDR3 is built from 14 residues. The germline CDR1 and CDR2 sequences are MDHEN and SYDVKM. V trimming: 6 bases; J trimming: 0 bases; junction bases outside the gene matches: 3. CDR3 DNA: TGTGCCAGCAGGGCAGGGGGCCTGAACACTGAAGCTTTCTTT. Its translation: CASRAGGLNTEAFF.

This clone was seen more than once but under ten times. The chain combines TRBV7-9 with TRBJ2-1; 7 nucleotides match TRBD2. CDR1 and CDR2 from the germline V gene are SEHNR and FQNEAQ (reference sequence). The junction had 15 bases not matched to a gene; V was cut back by 6 bases and J by 7 bases. This CDR3 has 16 residues. CDR3 nucleotide sequence: TGTGCCAGCAGGGGGACTACGAGGCGGGATGGGAATGAGCAGTTCTTC. Translated: CASRGTTRRDGNEQFF.

This chain joins TRBV10-3 and TRBJ2-3; 15 bases are shared with TRBD2. The length of the CDR3 is 18 residues. The V gene's germline CDR1 is ENHRY and CDR2 SYGVKD. Trimming at V came to 0 bases and at J to 4 bases, leaving 5 bases not matched to a gene. The DNA for the CDR3 is TGTGCCATCAGTGAGTCGTTAGGGACTAGCGGGAGGTCAGATACGCAGTATTTT. It encodes CAISESLGTSGRSDTQYF.